A selection of T cell receptor beta chains follows, all from one sample in a study of blood T cell repertoires in COVID-19. Repertoires were generated with immunoSEQ multiplex PCR, while TCRdb's copy carries only in-frame clones and drops some. The sample includes about 50,000 clones, about 91% seen only once; the top ten take around 40%. Specimen: peripheral blood. The receptors come from a woman in her sixties or seventies with COVID-19, enrolled during active disease. Each CDR3 is given without its conserved first and last residue. Fields, in order: V gene, CDR3 protein.

V: TRBV9
CDR3: ASSDPLADTQY

V: TRBV7-2
CDR3: ASSLLPGQVYNEQF

V: TRBV19
CDR3: ASSSQDWHYNEQF

V: TRBV5-6
CDR3: ASSPTGNYEQY

V: TRBV7-9
CDR3: ASSLTGQSSYEQY

V: TRBV10-3
CDR3: AIRGTGMAYEQY

V: TRBV4-3
CDR3: ASSQGLRGGEDTQY

V: TRBV19
CDR3: ASTMGWGDTEAF

V: TRBV28
CDR3: ASRGSTVEKLF

V: TRBV10-2
CDR3: ASSSGTPGDQPQH

V: TRBV4-1
CDR3: ASSQGPQEGGEQY

V: TRBV14
CDR3: ASSRMNRDYYGYT

V: TRBV28
CDR3: ASSFAGGLAHTQY

V: TRBV19
CDR3: ASSIWGVGNQPQH

V: TRBV6-2/TRBV6-3
CDR3: ASSFIARNTIY

V: TRBV19
CDR3: ASNSGTSGEGEQF

V: TRBV6-2/TRBV6-3
CDR3: ASSIYRGPYEQY

V: TRBV5-6
CDR3: ASSLGWGLSPLH

V: TRBV3-1/TRBV3-2
CDR3: ASSPRDSHNSPLH

V: TRBV5-1
CDR3: ASSLTTSGGSITDTQY

V: TRBV6-5
CDR3: ASTQGGTEAF

V: TRBV2
CDR3: ASSGWQLAEAF

V: TRBV6-1
CDR3: ASSELLAGDPYNEQF

V: TRBV6-4
CDR3: ASSDSIIQGAPGANVLT

V: TRBV4-1
CDR3: ASSQAETRSPLH

V: TRBV9
CDR3: ASSARTSGGRNEQY

V: TRBV6-5
CDR3: ASSYSTSGIYEQY

V: TRBV7-9
CDR3: ASSSGHPGTVPPFYGYT

V: TRBV4-3
CDR3: ASSQLLAGGPDTQY

V: TRBV19
CDR3: ASGAGQGFSDEQF

V: TRBV10-3
CDR3: AISDDVSGLGNYGYT

V: TRBV5-5
CDR3: ASSPPPGEDSAGGETQY

V: TRBV4-3
CDR3: ASSQDFRSTDTQY

V: TRBV15
CDR3: ATSSSGTGYEQY

V: TRBV6-5
CDR3: ASKGLAVTDTQY

V: TRBV5-6
CDR3: ASSLYRVYEQY

V: TRBV4-1
CDR3: ASSRAREQF

V: TRBV12-2
CDR3: ASRGRTNTGELF

V: TRBV5-6
CDR3: ASSLANRENTEAF

V: TRBV9
CDR3: ASSPLGGRSYNEQF

V: TRBV5-1
CDR3: ASSWGRVGSMNTEAF